These 26 T cell receptor beta chains share one sample of origin, sequenced in a study of blood T cell repertoires in COVID-19. Repertoires were generated with immunoSEQ multiplex PCR, while TCRdb's copy carries only in-frame clones and drops some. The table lists nearly 300,000 clones, around 92% of them singletons. The sample taken for sequencing was PBMCs or T cells enriched from blood (not recorded which). The receptors derive from a woman aged 45-59 years who had been exposed to COVID-19.

This rearrangement joins TRBV5-1 to TRBJ1-1; D is ambiguous. The ends were cut back, 4 bases at V and 6 bases at J, with 16 bases in the middle. The CDR3 contains 14 residues. The germline CDR1 and CDR2 sequences are SGHRS and YFSETQ. The CDR3 DNA reads TGCGCCAGCAGCCAAGAGCCCGGAGGTGCTGAAGCTTTCTTT. Protein sequence: CASSQEPGGAEAFF.

V and J are TRBV6-1 and TRBJ2-5; a possible D gene is TRBD1 (5 bases). The CDR3 is 14 amino acids. V was cut by 2 bases and J by 3 bases, with 10 bases left in between. The germline V gene encodes CDR1 MNHNS and CDR2 SASEGT. The DNA for the CDR3 is TGTGCCAGCAGTGAAACAGGACGGGAAGAGACCCAGTACTTC. This encodes CASSETGREETQYF.

The rearrangement uses TRBV5-4 and TRBJ1-1; D might be TRBD1 (6 bases). The germline CDR1 and CDR2 sequences are SGHNT and YYREEE (reference sequence). V lost 10 bases to trimming and J lost 0 bases, with 16 bases between them. CDR3 length: 14 amino acids. CDR3 nucleotide sequence: TGTGCCTCTCGACCAGGGACACTGAACACTGAAGCTTTCTTT. Protein product: CASRPGTLNTEAFF.

The chain combines TRBV5-1 with TRBJ2-7; perhaps TRBD2 as D (5 bases). Germline-derived CDR1 and CDR2 are SGHRS and YFSETQ. The CDR3 loop spans 18 amino acids. Trimming took 4 bases from V and 2 from J, leaving 25 bases between them. CDR3 amino acids: CASSIGSMQEANPYEQYF. CDR3 nucleotides: TGCGCCAGCAGCATTGGATCCATGCAGGAGGCAAATCCCTACGAGCAGTACTTC.

The chain uses TRBV2 and TRBJ1-4, with 8 bases matching TRBD1. The trim removed 7 bases at V and 7 bases at J, leaving 8 bases unmatched. The V gene's germline CDR1 is SNHLY and CDR2 FYNNEI. The CDR3 has 14 amino acids. This CDR3 reads CASTQTGVREKLFF. As DNA, the CDR3 is TGTGCCAGCACCCAGACAGGGGTTCGTGAAAAACTGTTTTTT. Together with reference TRBV2 and TRBJ1-4, the CDR3 gives the full variable domain: EPEVTQTPSHQVTQMGQEVILRCVPISNHLYFYWYRQILGQKVEFLVSFYNNEISEKSEIFDDQFSVERPDGSNFTLKIRSTKLEDSAMYFCASTQTGVREKLFFGSGTQLSVL.

The rearrangement joins TRBV28 to TRBJ1-1; 7 positions match TRBD1. The CDR3 totals 14 residues. Germline loops: CDR1 MDHEN, CDR2 SYDVKM. The trim removed 6 bases at V and 1 base at J, leaving 5 bases unmatched. The CDR3 nucleotides read TGTGCCAGCAGGCCGGGACAGCCGAACACTGAAGCTTTCTTT. Its translation: CASRPGQPNTEAFF.

This clone has a single count. The chain employs TRBV5-6 and TRBJ1-2; D gene unclear. Per the germline V gene, CDR1 is SGHDT and CDR2 is YYEEEE. This CDR3 contains 14 residues. The V end lost 2 bases, the J end lost 3 bases, and 11 bases lay between the germline ends. CDR3 in amino acids: CASSLIQAYYGYTF. The CDR3 DNA reads as TGTGCCAGCAGCTTAATTCAAGCGTACTATGGCTACACCTTC.

The chain recombines TRBV6-5 with TRBJ1-4; no reliable D call. The V end lost 5 bases, the J end lost 4 bases, and 8 bases lay between the germline ends. The CDR3 covers 13 residues. CDR1 is MNHEY, CDR2 SVGAGI, per germline. CDR3 amino acids: CASSTRDNEKLFF. The CDR3 DNA is TGTGCCAGCAGTACCCGGGATAATGAAAAACTGTTTTTT.

V gene TRBV27 combines with J gene TRBJ1-4; TRBD1 is a possible D gene (5 bases). The CDR3 loop spans 14 amino acids. Germline values: CDR1 MNHEY, CDR2 SMNVEV (reference sequence). V lost 3 bases and J lost 12, with 17 bases in between. CDR3 residues: CASSFAVARGELFF. The CDR3 DNA is TGTGCCAGCAGTTTTGCAGTCGCTCGGGGGGAACTGTTTTTT.

The V call is TRBV5-6, the J call TRBJ2-7; 12 bases fit TRBD1. Germline V gene lookup returns CDR1 SGHDT and CDR2 YYEEEE. The CDR3 has 18 amino acids. J was trimmed by 2 bases and V by 3 bases; bases with no gene match: 12. The CDR3 sequence: CASSSRGTGGEITYEQYF. The CDR3 region has the DNA TGTGCCAGCAGCTCCCGAGGGACAGGGGGCGAAATTACCTACGAGCAGTACTTC.

The chain uses TRBV28 and TRBJ1-2; 7 bases are a match to TRBD1. V shed 7 bases and J 2 bases; nucleotides not matched to a gene: 7. CDR3 length: 14 amino acids. Germline V CDR1 and CDR2: MDHEN, SYDVKM. CDR3 in DNA: TGTGCCAGCAAGACAGGGACAGAAAACTATGGCTACACCTTC. Translation: CASKTGTENYGYTF.

This sequence joins TRBV4-1 and TRBJ2-1, with unresolved D. V was trimmed by 0 bases and J by 3 bases, leaving 9 bases between them. The CDR3 length is 15 residues. Germline CDR1 MGHRA, CDR2 YSYEKL. The CDR3 loop reads CASSQDSEHYNEQFF. The CDR3 region has the DNA TGCGCCAGCAGCCAAGACAGTGAACACTACAATGAGCAGTTCTTC.

The chain employs TRBV21-1 and TRBJ2-7; no DNA check was done on the table's D call, TRBD1. TRBV21-1 is termed a pseudogene. The CDR3 runs 15 residues. Here the CDR3 reads CASQSPDRGTYEQYF. The CDR3 DNA sequence: TGTGCCAGCCAAAGCCCTGACAGGGGCACCTACGAGCAGTACTTC.

This clone turned up a few times. The chain employs TRBV30 and TRBJ1-4; weak D call: TRBD1 (6 bases). The CDR3 is 13 residues long. The V gene lost 1 base and the J gene lost 5 bases, with 8 bases spanning the gap. CDR1 GTSNPN and CDR2 SVGIG come from the germline V gene (reference sequence). Written as DNA, the CDR3 is TGTGCCTGGAGTGGGACAGAAAATGAAAAACTGTTTTTT. The encoded protein is CAWSGTENEKLFF.

A single count supports this clone. The V gene is TRBV28, the J gene TRBJ2-5; 7 positions agree with TRBD2. The CDR3 has 15 amino acids. Trimming cost V 5 bases and J 7 bases; bases outside gene matches: 13. The V gene's germline CDR1 is MDHEN and CDR2 SYDVKM. The CDR3: CASSLRAGSPGTQYF. In DNA form, the CDR3 reads TGTGCCAGCAGTCTCAGAGCGGGGAGCCCTGGGACCCAGTACTTC.

The chain uses TRBV24-1 and TRBJ2-3; D might be TRBD1 (7 bases). Germline lookup yields CDR1 KGHDR and CDR2 SFDVKD. Trimming took 9 bases from V and 3 from J, leaving 15 bases between them. This CDR3 is built from 14 residues. CDR3 loop: CATQRRGQTDTQYF. The CDR3 nucleotides are TGTGCCACCCAGCGGAGGGGGCAAACAGATACGCAGTATTTT.

The V call is TRBV29-1, the J call TRBJ1-1; TRBD1 matches at 9 bases. The CDR3 extends over 15 amino acids. The germline V gene has CDR1 SQVTM and CDR2 ANQGSEA. After removal of 2 bases from V and 8 bases from J, the junction contained 12 bases not matched to a gene. The CDR3 region is CSVELGQGRGPEAFF. CDR3 nucleotides: TGCAGCGTTGAACTCGGACAGGGGAGGGGTCCGGAAGCTTTCTTT.

This chain connects TRBV7-9 to TRBJ1-1, with 7 nucleotides matching TRBD1. This CDR3 region has 12 residues. Losses at the gene ends were 2 bases for V and 11 bases for J; bases not matched to a gene: 5. Germline loops: CDR1 SEHNR, CDR2 FQNEAQ (reference sequence). Written as DNA, the CDR3 is TGTGCCAGCAGCTTATCCCAGGGGGAGGCTTTCTTT. Residues: CASSLSQGEAFF.

In this sample, this clone turned up once. The chain recombines TRBV12-3 or TRBV12-4 with TRBJ1-1; D gene uncertain. CDR3 length: 12 amino acids. V shed 5 bases and J shed 4 bases, with 8 bases lying between them. The CDR3 sequence is CASSPIPTEAFF. In DNA form, the CDR3 reads TGTGCCAGCAGTCCAATCCCCACTGAAGCTTTCTTT.

The CDR3 sequence: CATGMGQGDYGYTF. CDR3 sequence (DNA): TGTGCCACGGGGATGGGACAGGGGGACTATGGCTACACCTTC. The chain is built from TRBV21-1 and TRBJ1-2; TRBD1, the table's D call, lacks a check against the DNA. TRBV21-1 is noted as a pseudogene. The CDR3 is made up of 14 amino acids.

In nucleotides, the CDR3 is TGTGCCAGCAGTGAAGGCAGGCGTTACTATGGCTACACCTTC. The encoded protein is CASSEGRRYYGYTF. The chain couples TRBV2 to TRBJ1-2; no firm D call. Germline CDR1 and CDR2: SNHLY and FYNNEI. Trimming stripped 1 base from V and 3 bases from J, with 9 bases between. The CDR3 extends over 14 amino acids.

The chain links TRBV7-2 to TRBJ2-1, with TRBD2 as a possible D gene (6 bases). The CDR3 is made up of 14 amino acids. The V end lost 3 bases, the J end lost 9 bases, and 15 bases lay between the germline ends. CDR1 is SGHTA, CDR2 FQGNSA, per germline. The CDR3 region is CASSFFSRGGEQFF. Here the CDR3 DNA reads TGTGCCAGCAGCTTCTTTAGTCGGGGAGGTGAGCAGTTCTTC.

The chain combines TRBV27 with TRBJ2-7; 11 nucleotides align to TRBD2. After removal of 6 bases from V and 3 bases from J, the junction contained 4 bases not matched to a gene. The germline V gene encodes CDR1 MNHEY and CDR2 SMNVEV (reference sequence). CDR3 length: 14 amino acids. In DNA, the CDR3 is TGTGCCAGCAGGCGACTAGCGGGGATCTACGAGCAGTACTTC. It specifies CASRRLAGIYEQYF.

The chain carries TRBV18 and TRBJ1-3; D possibly corresponds to TRBD1 (5 bases). The CDR3 has 14 amino acids. Per germline, CDR1 KGHSH and CDR2 LQKENI. Trimming shortened V by 3 bases and J by 5 bases, and 11 bases separated the two germline ends. CDR3 DNA sequence: TGTGCCAGCTCACCCAGGGCACCGCGAAACACCATATATTTT. Protein sequence: CASSPRAPRNTIYF.

The chain links TRBV28 to TRBJ2-1; D remains ambiguous. Germline V gene data show CDR1 as MDHEN and CDR2 as SYDVKM. Deletions cut 3 bases from V and 6 bases from J, with 9 bases between. There are 13 residues in the CDR3. CDR3 amino acids: CASSFSTSNEQFF. DNA of the CDR3: TGTGCCAGCAGTTTCTCCACATCCAATGAGCAGTTCTTC.

This clone has only a few counts. The rearrangement uses TRBV29-1 and TRBJ1-4; D unclear. V was shortened by 5 bases and J by 11 bases, with 15 bases between the two germline ends. CDR1 and CDR2 (germline): SQVTM, ANQGSEA. The CDR3 is 12 residues long. CDR3 residues: CSVNEGAGKLFF. The DNA for the CDR3 is TGCAGCGTTAACGAGGGCGCGGGCAAACTGTTTTTT.